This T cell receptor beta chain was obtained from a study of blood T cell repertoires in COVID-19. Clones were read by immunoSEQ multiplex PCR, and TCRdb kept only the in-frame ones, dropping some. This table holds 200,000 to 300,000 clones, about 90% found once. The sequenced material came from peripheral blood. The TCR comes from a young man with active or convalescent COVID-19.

The CDR3 loop reads CASRRLAGDRETQYF. CDR3 DNA: TGTGCCAGCAGGAGACTAGCGGGGGATAGGGAGACCCAGTACTTC. V and J are TRBV6-5 and TRBJ2-5, with 12 positions matching TRBD2. Germline CDR1 reads MNHEY; CDR2 reads SVGAGI. V gave up 6 bases and J gave up 5 bases; unmatched junction bases: 7. This CDR3 contains 15 residues.